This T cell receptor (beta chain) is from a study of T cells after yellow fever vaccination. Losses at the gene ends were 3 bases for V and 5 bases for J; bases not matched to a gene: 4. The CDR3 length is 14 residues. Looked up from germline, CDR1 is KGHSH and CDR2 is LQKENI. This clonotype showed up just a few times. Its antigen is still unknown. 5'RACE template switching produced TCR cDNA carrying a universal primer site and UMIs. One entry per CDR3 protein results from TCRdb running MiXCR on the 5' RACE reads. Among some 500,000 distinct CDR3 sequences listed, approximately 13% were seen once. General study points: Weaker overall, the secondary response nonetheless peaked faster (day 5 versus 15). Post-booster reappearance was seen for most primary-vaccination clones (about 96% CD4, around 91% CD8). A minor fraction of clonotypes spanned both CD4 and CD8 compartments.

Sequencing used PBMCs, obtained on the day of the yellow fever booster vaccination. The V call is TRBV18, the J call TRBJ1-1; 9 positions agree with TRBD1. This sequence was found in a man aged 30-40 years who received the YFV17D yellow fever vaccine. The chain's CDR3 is CASSPRDRATEAFF. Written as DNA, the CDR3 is TGTGCCAGCTCACCCCGGGACAGGGCAACTGAAGCTTTCTTT.